Shown below are 24 T cell receptor beta chains from a single sample sequenced in a study of blood T cell repertoires in COVID-19. Assay used: immunoSEQ multiplex PCR; TCRdb lists only in-frame clones, some missing. The table includes about 78,000 clones, more than 60% detected once. The sample taken for sequencing was peripheral blood. These receptors were collected from a human donor in a cohort sampled during active COVID-19.

The chain couples TRBV7-3 to TRBJ1-2; D may be TRBD1 (5 bases). The V gene's germline CDR1 is SGHTA and CDR2 FQGTGA. V dropped 2 bases and J dropped 6 bases, with 10 bases sitting between them. The CDR3 is 13 amino acids. This CDR3 is CASSLSVGDGYTF. The CDR3 DNA reads TGTGCCAGCAGCTTATCAGTAGGGGATGGCTACACCTTC.

The rearrangement uses TRBV7-8 and TRBJ2-7, with 7 bases lining up with TRBD1. V lost 5 bases, J lost 2 bases, and 12 bases stayed unmatched. The CDR3 runs 16 residues. The germline gives CDR1 SGHVS, CDR2 FQNEAQ. CDR3 amino acids: CASSQSTGTAPYEQYF. CDR3 coding DNA: TGTGCCAGCAGCCAGTCCACCGGGACAGCCCCCTACGAGCAGTACTTC.

There are a few counts of this clone. The rearrangement joins TRBV15 to TRBJ2-7; possibly TRBD1 for D (6 bases). Germline V gene lookup returns CDR1 LNHNV and CDR2 YYDKDF (reference sequence). The length of the CDR3 is 15 residues. V gave up 0 bases and J gave up 7 bases, with 16 bases separating them. The CDR3 protein is CATSRDLLQGREQYF. As DNA, the CDR3 is TGTGCCACCAGCAGAGATCTCCTACAGGGTCGGGAGCAGTACTTC.

This chain links TRBV4-1 with TRBJ2-7; 11 nucleotides align to TRBD1. Trimming cost V 1 base and J 7 bases; bases outside gene matches: 9. The germline CDR1 and CDR2 sequences are MGHRA and YSYEKL. This CDR3 is 16 amino acids long. The CDR3 bases are TGCGCCAGCAGCCAAGCACCCGGGACAGGGGGTGAGGAGCAGTACTTC. It encodes CASSQAPGTGGEEQYF.

The chain employs TRBV2 and TRBJ2-7; no clear D. Germline CDR1 is SNHLY and CDR2 is FYNNEI. V was pared by 2 bases and J by 5 bases, with 10 bases between. CDR3 length equals 13 residues. The CDR3 sequence: CASSESPIDEQYF. The CDR3, as DNA: TGTGCCAGCAGTGAAAGCCCTATTGACGAGCAGTACTTC.

The V gene is TRBV11-2, the J gene TRBJ2-5; 7 bases line up with TRBD1. The germline V gene has CDR1 SGHAT and CDR2 FQNNGV. Unmatched junction bases numbered 4, after V lost 4 bases and J lost 5 bases. This CDR3 has 13 amino acids. Here the CDR3 DNA reads TGTGCCAGCAGCTCGGGACAGCAGGAGACCCAGTACTTC. It encodes CASSSGQQETQYF.

This chain joins TRBV7-3 and TRBJ2-5; D remains ambiguous. The CDR3 extends over 14 amino acids. Germline CDR1 and CDR2: SGHTA and FQGTGA. Trimming pared 1 base from V and 5 bases from J, leaving 11 bases between. The CDR3 nucleotides read TGTGCCAGCAGCTTAAATGGGCTCGCGGAGACCCAGTACTTC. This translates into CASSLNGLAETQYF.

The V and J genes are TRBV3-1 (or the pseudogene TRBV3-2) and TRBJ2-4; 7 bases align to TRBD2. Trimming took 4 bases from V and 0 from J; bases not matched to a gene: 9. This CDR3 has 17 amino acids. Germline CDR1 LGHDT, CDR2 YNNKEL (reference sequence). The CDR3: CASSPAGGDVAKNIQYF. CDR3 coding DNA: TGTGCCAGCAGCCCCGCTGGGGGGGACGTAGCCAAAAACATTCAGTACTTC.

The chain links TRBV6-2 or TRBV6-3 to TRBJ1-5, with D unresolved. V lost 0 bases and J lost 7, with 7 bases in between. CDR1 is MNHEY, CDR2 SVGEGT, per germline. The CDR3 totals 13 residues. CDR3 coding DNA: TGTGCCAGCAGTTACTCTGGCAGACAGCCCCAGCATTTT. This sequence encodes CASSYSGRQPQHF.

The chain couples TRBV4-3 to TRBJ1-3; no reliable D call. V was trimmed by 2 bases and J by 0 bases, leaving 20 bases between them. The CDR3 length is 19 residues. Germline CDR1 reads LGHNA; CDR2 reads YSLEER. CDR3: CASSQQEFTVGVSGNTIYF. The CDR3 DNA follows: TGCGCCAGCAGCCAACAGGAATTCACAGTGGGCGTCTCTGGAAACACCATATATTTT.

The V gene is TRBV9, the J gene TRBJ1-1, with a possible D match to TRBD1 (5 bases). Germline V CDR1 and CDR2: SGDLS, YYNGEE. The CDR3 sequence is 16 residues long. V was cut by 4 bases and J by 0 bases, with 16 bases left in between. The CDR3 spells CASSRWGGVMNTEAFF. CDR3 bases: TGTGCCAGCAGCCGGTGGGGCGGAGTCATGAACACTGAAGCTTTCTTT.

This sequence joins TRBV28 and TRBJ1-2; no reliable D call. The length of the CDR3 is 11 residues. The germline gives CDR1 MDHEN, CDR2 SYDVKM. In DNA, the CDR3 is TGTGCGGTCAGCCTCGGGTATGGCTACACCTTC. Its translation: CAVSLGYGYTF.

This clone occurred a few times. The chain links TRBV5-1 to TRBJ1-3; a weak D match, TRBD1 (5 bases). Looked up from germline, CDR1 is SGHRS and CDR2 is YFSETQ. This CDR3 is built from 15 residues. The V end was cut by 1 base, the J end by 2 bases, with 10 bases between. In DNA, the CDR3 is TGCGCCAGCAGCTTGATGACAGCCGCTGGAAACACCATATATTTT. As protein: CASSLMTAAGNTIYF.

This clone was counted only a few times. The rearrangement joins TRBV10-3 to TRBJ1-1; D is possibly TRBD1 (5 bases). The CDR3 has 12 residues. Trimming took off 0 bases at V and 10 bases at J, with 9 bases between the two ends. Looked up from germline, CDR1 is ENHRY and CDR2 is SYGVKD. The CDR3 DNA reads TGTGCCATCAGTGAGTCCGCGGGGGGAGCTTTCTTT. Translating it yields CAISESAGGAFF.

This sequence joins TRBV27 and TRBJ1-2; 7 bases align to TRBD1. V dropped 5 bases and J dropped 0; count of bases not matched to a gene: 6. Germline V lookup: CDR1 MNHEY, CDR2 SMNVEV (reference sequence). CDR3 length: 15 amino acids. CDR3 loop: CASSPDRAANYGYTF. The DNA for the CDR3 is TGTGCCAGCAGTCCAGACAGGGCAGCTAACTATGGCTACACCTTC.

The rearrangement links TRBV24-1 to TRBJ1-4; the match to TRBD1 covers 9 bases. CDR3 length: 15 amino acids. Germline CDR1 and CDR2: KGHDR and SFDVKD. Trimming cost V 4 bases and J 7 bases; bases outside gene matches: 6. The DNA for the CDR3 is TGTGCCACCAGTGACCCACAGGGGGCCGGTGAAAAACTGTTTTTT. This encodes CATSDPQGAGEKLFF.

The V and J genes are TRBV19 and TRBJ2-7; 8 bases are shared with TRBD1. Trimming took 5 bases from V and 2 from J; bases not matched to a gene: 8. The CDR3 runs to 15 residues. Germline V CDR1 and CDR2: LNHDA, SQIVND (reference sequence). CDR3 amino acids: CASSSPGTGPYEQYF. CDR3 coding DNA: TGTGCCAGTAGTTCCCCTGGGACAGGCCCCTACGAGCAGTACTTC.

The rearrangement uses TRBV6-5 and TRBJ2-1; tentatively, D is TRBD2 (6 bases). CDR1 MNHEY and CDR2 SVGAGI come from the germline V gene. The length of the CDR3 is 14 residues. V lost 5 bases to trimming and J lost 9 bases, with 17 bases between them. The CDR3 coding sequence is TGTGCCAGCAGTCCAATAAGTTGGGGAGGTGAGCAGTTCTTC. Protein: CASSPISWGGEQFF.

The chain uses TRBV7-8 and TRBJ1-1, with 9 bases lining up with TRBD1. The CDR3 spans 14 residues. Per the germline V gene, CDR1 is SGHVS and CDR2 is FQNEAQ. J gave up 11 bases and V 0 bases, and 7 bases lay outside the gene matches. This chain's CDR3 is CASSLALQGAWAFF. The CDR3 DNA reads as TGTGCCAGCAGCTTAGCGCTACAGGGGGCTTGGGCTTTCTTT.

The chain links TRBV7-2 to TRBJ2-7; D is unclear. V lost 2 bases, J lost 4 bases, and 15 bases lay in between. The CDR3 consists of 15 residues. The germline V gene has CDR1 SGHTA and CDR2 FQGNSA. CDR3 nucleotide sequence: TGTGCCAGCAGCTTATCTTGGAACCCGACTTACGAGCAGTACTTC. It yields the protein CASSLSWNPTYEQYF. Full variable domain (missing parts from reference TRBV7-2 and TRBJ2-7): GAGVSQSPSNKVTEKGKDVELRCDPISGHTALYWYRQSLGQGLEFLIYFQGNSAPDKSGLPSDRFSAERTGGSVSTLTIQRTQQEDSAVYLCASSLSWNPTYEQYFGPGTRLTVT.

This clone showed up just a few times. The chain links TRBV4-1 to TRBJ2-7; 8 nucleotides align to TRBD1. The V and J ends lost 3 bases and 3 bases, in that order; junction bases with no gene match: 10. The CDR3 is 16 residues long. Germline CDR1 reads MGHRA; CDR2 reads YSYEKL. CDR3 region: CASSQAQGAPLYEQYF. In nucleotides, the CDR3 is TGCGCCAGCAGCCAGGCCCAGGGGGCTCCTCTCTACGAGCAGTACTTC.

The chain combines TRBV11-1 with TRBJ1-2, with 9 nucleotides matching TRBD1. Germline CDR1 reads SGHAT; CDR2 reads FQDESV (reference sequence). This CDR3 has 15 residues. After removal of 4 bases from V and 7 bases from J, the junction contained 10 bases not matched to a gene. This chain's CDR3 is CASSSAGTGTSGYTF. In nucleotides, the CDR3 is TGTGCCAGCAGCTCCGCCGGGACAGGGACTTCTGGCTACACCTTC.

The chain joins TRBV9 to TRBJ1-4, with D possibly TRBD1 on 5 matching bases. Germline-derived CDR1 and CDR2 are SGDLS and YYNGEE. CDR3 length equals 15 residues. V lost 4 bases and J lost 1, with 11 bases in between. In nucleotides, the CDR3 is TGTGCCAGCAGCTTAAGGGGTCTAACTAATGAAAAACTGTTTTTT. Protein: CASSLRGLTNEKLFF.

The V and J genes are TRBV6-2 or TRBV6-3 and TRBJ2-7; 10 bases map to TRBD1. Germline V lookup: CDR1 MNHEY, CDR2 SVGEGT. CDR3 length: 16 residues. The trim removed 2 bases at V and 5 bases at J, leaving 9 bases unmatched. CDR3 nucleotide sequence: TGTGCCAGCAGTTACGGGGGGACAGGGGCGTTGAACGAGCAGTACTTC. Amino acids: CASSYGGTGALNEQYF.